The subject of this entry is one T cell receptor beta chain. This entry comes from a study of OX40 agonist ivuxolimab in advanced cancers. Sequencing used immunoSEQ multiplex PCR; TCRdb keeps in-frame clones, though not all of them. This table holds some 64,000 clones, about 91% found once. Trimming pared 1 base from V and 2 bases from J, leaving 12 bases between. The CDR3 covers 15 residues. Germline-derived CDR1 and CDR2 are MNHNS and SASEGT. The sequences come from CD4+ or CD8+ T cells sorted from blood, collected in a trial of the OX40 agonist ivuxolimab. The receptor was isolated from an adult with an advanced solid tumor such as melanoma, head and neck, liver or kidney cancer. The rearrangement links TRBV6-1 to TRBJ2-7, with D possibly called TRBD1 or TRBD2 (5 bases each). Here the CDR3 reads CASSEGVGEPYEQYF. CDR3 sequence (DNA): TGTGCCAGCAGTGAAGGGGTGGGGGAGCCCTACGAGCAGTACTTC.